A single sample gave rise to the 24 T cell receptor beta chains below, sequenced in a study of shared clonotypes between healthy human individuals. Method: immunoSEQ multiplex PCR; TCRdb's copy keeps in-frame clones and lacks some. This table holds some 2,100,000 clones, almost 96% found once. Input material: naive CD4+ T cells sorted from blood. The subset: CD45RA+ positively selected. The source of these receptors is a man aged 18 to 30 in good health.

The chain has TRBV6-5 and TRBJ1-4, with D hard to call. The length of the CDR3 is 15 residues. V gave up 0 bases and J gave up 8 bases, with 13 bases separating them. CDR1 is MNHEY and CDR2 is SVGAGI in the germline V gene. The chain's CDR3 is CASSYSRNPREKLFF. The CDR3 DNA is TGTGCCAGCAGTTACTCGAGGAACCCACGGGAAAAACTGTTTTTT.

The CDR3 region has the DNA TGTGCCAGCAGCCGCAATGGGGGCGCCGACTTGAACACCGGGGAGCTGTTTTTT. Translated: CASSRNGGADLNTGELFF. V is TRBV11-3 and J is TRBJ2-2; a possible D gene is TRBD1 (6 bases). Germline-derived CDR1 and CDR2 are SGHNT and YENEEA. CDR3 length: 18 amino acids. Trimming pared 5 bases from V and 1 base from J, leaving 20 bases between. Full variable domain (remainder filled in from reference TRBV11-3 and TRBJ2-2): EAGVVQSPRYKIIEKKQPVAFWCNPISGHNTLYWYLQNLGQGPELLIRYENEEAVDDSQLPKDRFSAERLKGVDSTLKIQPAELGDSAVYLCASSRNGGADLNTGELFFGEGSRLTVL.

This CDR3 reads CASSTPGQGGLETQYF. The CDR3 nucleotides read TGTGCCAGCAGCACGCCGGGACAGGGTGGATTGGAGACCCAGTACTTC. The J gene is TRBJ2-5, the V gene TRBV5-6; 9 bases match TRBD1. Germline V CDR1 and CDR2: SGHDT, YYEEEE. This CDR3 comprises 16 residues. Trimming cost V 4 bases and J 5 bases; bases outside gene matches: 12.

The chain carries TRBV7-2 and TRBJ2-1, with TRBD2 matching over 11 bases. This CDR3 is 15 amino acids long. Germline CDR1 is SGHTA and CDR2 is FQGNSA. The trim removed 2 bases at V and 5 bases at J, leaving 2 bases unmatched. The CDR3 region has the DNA TGTGCCAGCAGCTTACCTAGCGGGAGGAACAATGAGCAGTTCTTC. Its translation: CASSLPSGRNNEQFF.

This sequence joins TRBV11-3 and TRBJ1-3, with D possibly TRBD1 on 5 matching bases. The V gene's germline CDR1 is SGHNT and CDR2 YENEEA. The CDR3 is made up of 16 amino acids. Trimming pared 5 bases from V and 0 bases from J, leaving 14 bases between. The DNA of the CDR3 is TGTGCCAGCAGCGCGGGGGGGACCAGCTCTGGAAACACCATATATTTT. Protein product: CASSAGGTSSGNTIYF.

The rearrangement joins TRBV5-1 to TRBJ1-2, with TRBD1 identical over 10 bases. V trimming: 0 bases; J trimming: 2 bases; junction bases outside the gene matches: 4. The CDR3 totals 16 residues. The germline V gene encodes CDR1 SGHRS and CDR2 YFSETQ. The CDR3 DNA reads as TGCGCCAGCAGCTTGGGGGACAGGGGCGCCAACTATGGCTACACCTTC. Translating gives CASSLGDRGANYGYTF.

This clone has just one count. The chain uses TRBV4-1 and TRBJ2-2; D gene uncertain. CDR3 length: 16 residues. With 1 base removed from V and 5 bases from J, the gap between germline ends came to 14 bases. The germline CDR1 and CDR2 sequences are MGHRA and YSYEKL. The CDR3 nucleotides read TGCGCCAGCAGCCAAGCCCCCTCTCGGGTAACCGGGGAGCTGTTTTTT. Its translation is CASSQAPSRVTGELFF.

The CDR3 sequence: CASSPQGSPGVSNQPQHF. The CDR3 DNA follows: TGTGCCAGTAGTCCCCAGGGGTCACCAGGGGTGTCCAATCAGCCCCAGCATTTT. The chain joins TRBV19 to TRBJ1-5, with a tentative D call TRBD1 (6 bases). Trimming cost V 5 bases and J 3 bases, with 23 bases left between them. Germline CDR1 is LNHDA and CDR2 is SQIVND (reference sequence). This CDR3 contains 18 residues.

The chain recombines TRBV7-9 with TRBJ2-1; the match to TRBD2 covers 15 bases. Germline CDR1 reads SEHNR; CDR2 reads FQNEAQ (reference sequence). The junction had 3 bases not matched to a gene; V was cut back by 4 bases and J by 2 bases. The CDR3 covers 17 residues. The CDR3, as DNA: TGTGCCAGCAGCTCCGGGACTAGCGGGGGGACCTACAATGAGCAGTTCTTC. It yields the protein CASSSGTSGGTYNEQFF. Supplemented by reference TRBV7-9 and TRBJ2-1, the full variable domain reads DTGVSQNPRHKITKRGQNVTFRCDPISEHNRLYWYRQTLGQGPEFLTYFQNEAQLEKSRLLSDRFSAERPKGSFSTLEIQRTEQGDSAMYLCASSSGTSGGTYNEQFFGPGTRLTVL.

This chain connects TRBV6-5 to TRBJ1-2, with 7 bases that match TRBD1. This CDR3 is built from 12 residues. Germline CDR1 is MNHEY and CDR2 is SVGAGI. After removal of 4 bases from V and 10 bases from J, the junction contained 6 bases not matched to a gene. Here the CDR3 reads CASSSVDRAYTF. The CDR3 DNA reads TGTGCCAGCAGTTCCGTTGACAGGGCCTACACCTTC.

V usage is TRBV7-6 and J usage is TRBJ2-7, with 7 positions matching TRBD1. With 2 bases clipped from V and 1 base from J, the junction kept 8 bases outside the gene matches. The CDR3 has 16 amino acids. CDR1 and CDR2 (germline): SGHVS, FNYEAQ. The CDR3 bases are TGTGCCAGCAGCTTAACGGGGACAGTCAATTCCTACGAGCAGTACTTC. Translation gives CASSLTGTVNSYEQYF.

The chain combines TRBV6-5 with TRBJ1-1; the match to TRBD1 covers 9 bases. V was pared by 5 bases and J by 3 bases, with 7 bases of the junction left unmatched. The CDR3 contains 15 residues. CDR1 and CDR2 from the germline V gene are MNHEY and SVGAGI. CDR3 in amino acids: CASSRTGGAYTEAFF. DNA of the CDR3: TGTGCCAGCAGTCGAACAGGGGGCGCTTACACTGAAGCTTTCTTT.

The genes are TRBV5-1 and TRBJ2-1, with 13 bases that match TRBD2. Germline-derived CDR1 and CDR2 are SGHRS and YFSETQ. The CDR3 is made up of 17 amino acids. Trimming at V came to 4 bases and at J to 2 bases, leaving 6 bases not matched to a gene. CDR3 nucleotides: TGCGCCAGCAGCGTCGGACTAGCGGGAGCCCCCTACAATGAGCAGTTCTTC. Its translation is CASSVGLAGAPYNEQFF. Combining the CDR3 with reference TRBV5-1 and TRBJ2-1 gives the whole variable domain KAGVTQTPRYLIKTRGQQVTLSCSPISGHRSVSWYQQTPGQGLQFLFEYFSETQRNKGNFPGRFSGRQFSNSRSEMNVSTLELGDSALYLCASSVGLAGAPYNEQFFGPGTRLTVL.

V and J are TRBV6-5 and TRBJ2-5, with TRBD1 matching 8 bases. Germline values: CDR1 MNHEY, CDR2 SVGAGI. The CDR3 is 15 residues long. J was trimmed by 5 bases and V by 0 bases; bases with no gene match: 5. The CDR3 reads CASSYSDRVVETQYF. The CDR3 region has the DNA TGTGCCAGCAGTTACTCGGACAGGGTCGTGGAGACCCAGTACTTC.

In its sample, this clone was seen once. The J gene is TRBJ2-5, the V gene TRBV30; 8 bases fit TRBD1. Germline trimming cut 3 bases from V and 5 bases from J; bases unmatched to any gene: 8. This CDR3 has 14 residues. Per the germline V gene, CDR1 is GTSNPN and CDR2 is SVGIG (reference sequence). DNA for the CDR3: TGTGCCTGGAGCCAGGGGGCGAGGTGGGAGACCCAGTACTTC. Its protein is CAWSQGARWETQYF.

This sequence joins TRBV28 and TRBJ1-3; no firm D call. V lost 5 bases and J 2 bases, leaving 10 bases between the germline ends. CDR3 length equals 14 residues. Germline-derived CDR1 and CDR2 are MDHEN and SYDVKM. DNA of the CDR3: TGTGCCAGCAGTGTTTACACTACTGGAAACACCATATATTTT. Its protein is CASSVYTTGNTIYF.

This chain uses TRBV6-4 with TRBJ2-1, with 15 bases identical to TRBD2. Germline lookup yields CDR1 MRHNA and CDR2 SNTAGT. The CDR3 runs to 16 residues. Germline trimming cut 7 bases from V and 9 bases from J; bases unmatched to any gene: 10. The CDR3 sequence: CASTDPGLAGGIEQFF. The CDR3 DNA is TGTGCCAGCACCGACCCCGGACTAGCGGGGGGGATTGAGCAGTTCTTC.

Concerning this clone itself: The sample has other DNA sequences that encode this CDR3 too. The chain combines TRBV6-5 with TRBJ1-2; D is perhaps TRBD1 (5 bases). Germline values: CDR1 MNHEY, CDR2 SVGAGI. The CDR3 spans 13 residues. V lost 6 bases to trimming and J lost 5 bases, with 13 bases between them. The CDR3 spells CASRPGGEYGYTF. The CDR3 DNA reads TGTGCCAGCAGGCCCGGAGGGGAGTATGGCTACACCTTC.

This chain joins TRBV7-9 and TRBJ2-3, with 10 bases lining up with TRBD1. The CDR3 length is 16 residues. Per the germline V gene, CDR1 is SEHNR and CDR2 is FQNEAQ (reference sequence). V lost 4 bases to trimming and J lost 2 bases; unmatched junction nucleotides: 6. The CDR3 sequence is CASSSGGTGDTDTQYF. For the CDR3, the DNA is TGTGCCAGCAGCTCCGGGGGGACAGGGGACACAGATACGCAGTATTTT.

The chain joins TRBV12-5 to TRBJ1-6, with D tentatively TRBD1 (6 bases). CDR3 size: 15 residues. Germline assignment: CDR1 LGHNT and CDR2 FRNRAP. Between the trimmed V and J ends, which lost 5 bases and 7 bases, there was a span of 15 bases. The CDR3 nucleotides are TGTGCTAGTGGTCTCCGGGACACGGAGAATTCACCCCTCCACTTT. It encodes CASGLRDTENSPLHF.

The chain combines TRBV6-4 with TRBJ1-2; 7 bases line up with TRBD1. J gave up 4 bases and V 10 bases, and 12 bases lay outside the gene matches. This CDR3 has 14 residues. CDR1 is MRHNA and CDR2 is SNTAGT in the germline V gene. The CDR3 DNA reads TGTGCCACCGCCCCTGGGGACAGTGCCTATGGCTACACCTTC. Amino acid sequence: CATAPGDSAYGYTF.

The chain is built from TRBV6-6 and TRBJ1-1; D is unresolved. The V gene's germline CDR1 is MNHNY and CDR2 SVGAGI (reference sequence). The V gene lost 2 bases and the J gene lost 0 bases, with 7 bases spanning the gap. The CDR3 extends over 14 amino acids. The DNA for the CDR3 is TGTGCCAGCAGTTACCTTGCGGTGAACACTGAAGCTTTCTTT. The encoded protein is CASSYLAVNTEAFF.

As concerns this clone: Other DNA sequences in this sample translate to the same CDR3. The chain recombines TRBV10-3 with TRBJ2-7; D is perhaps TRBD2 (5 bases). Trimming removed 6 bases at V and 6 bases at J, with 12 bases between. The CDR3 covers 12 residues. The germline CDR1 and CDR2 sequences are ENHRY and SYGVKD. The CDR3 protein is CAISESGREQYF. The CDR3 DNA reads TGTGCCATCAGCGAGAGCGGACGCGAGCAGTACTTC.

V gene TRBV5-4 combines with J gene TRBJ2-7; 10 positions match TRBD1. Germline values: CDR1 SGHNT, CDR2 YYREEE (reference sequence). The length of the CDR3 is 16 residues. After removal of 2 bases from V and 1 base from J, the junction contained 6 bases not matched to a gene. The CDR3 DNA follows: TGTGCCAGCAGCTTATTGGGGACAGGGGTTTCCTACGAGCAGTACTTC. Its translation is CASSLLGTGVSYEQYF.